This passage covers 5 T cell receptor beta chains from one sample sequenced in a study of T cells in localized non-small cell lung cancer. Clones were sequenced by immunoSEQ multiplex PCR, and TCRdb holds only the in-frame ones, with some missing. This table holds approximately 32,000 clones, roughly four fifths found once. Sequences were derived from peripheral blood, sampled before any cancer treatment. These TCRs come from a male donor aged 60 or over with stage III squamous cell lung carcinoma.

The V and J genes are TRBV2 and TRBJ2-3, with 8 bases fitting TRBD2. The CDR3 has 17 residues. The trim removed 2 bases at V and 6 bases at J, leaving 13 bases unmatched. CDR1 and CDR2 from the germline V gene are SNHLY and FYNNEI. This chain's CDR3 is CASSESGLAGGLDTQYF. DNA for the CDR3: TGTGCCAGCAGTGAATCAGGGCTAGCGGGCGGTTTGGATACGCAGTATTTT.

The CDR3 protein is CASSASGARKETQYF. CDR3 nucleotides: TGTGCCAGCAGTGCGAGCGGGGCCCGGAAAGAGACCCAGTACTTC. This chain joins TRBV28 and TRBJ2-5; 7 nucleotides match TRBD2. Germline V gene lookup returns CDR1 MDHEN and CDR2 SYDVKM. This CDR3 is 15 amino acids long. The V gene end was trimmed by 5 bases and the J gene end by 3 bases; junction bases not matched to a gene: 9.

CDR3 sequence reads: CASSKGGDKNTGELFF. Here the CDR3 DNA reads TGTGCCAGCAGCAAAGGGGGGGACAAGAACACCGGGGAGCTGTTTTTT. V and J are TRBV21-1 and TRBJ2-2. TRBV21-1 constitutes a pseudogene. This CDR3 is 16 amino acids long.

The chain is built from TRBV5-1 and TRBJ1-4; 8 nucleotides match TRBD1. CDR1 and CDR2 (germline): SGHRS, YFSETQ. There are 13 residues in the CDR3. The trim removed 4 bases at V and 6 bases at J, leaving 2 bases unmatched. CDR3 sequence: CASSVTGDEKLFF. The DNA for the CDR3 is TGCGCCAGCAGCGTGACAGGGGATGAAAAACTGTTTTTT.

The gene calls are TRBV6-1 and TRBJ1-2; TRBD1 matches 8 bases. With V trimmed by 2 bases and J by 4 bases, 6 bases remained unmatched. The length of the CDR3 is 15 residues. Germline lookup yields CDR1 MNHNS and CDR2 SASEGT. The CDR3 reads CASSEPDRASYGYTF. DNA for the CDR3: TGTGCCAGCAGTGAACCGGACAGGGCCAGCTATGGCTACACCTTC.